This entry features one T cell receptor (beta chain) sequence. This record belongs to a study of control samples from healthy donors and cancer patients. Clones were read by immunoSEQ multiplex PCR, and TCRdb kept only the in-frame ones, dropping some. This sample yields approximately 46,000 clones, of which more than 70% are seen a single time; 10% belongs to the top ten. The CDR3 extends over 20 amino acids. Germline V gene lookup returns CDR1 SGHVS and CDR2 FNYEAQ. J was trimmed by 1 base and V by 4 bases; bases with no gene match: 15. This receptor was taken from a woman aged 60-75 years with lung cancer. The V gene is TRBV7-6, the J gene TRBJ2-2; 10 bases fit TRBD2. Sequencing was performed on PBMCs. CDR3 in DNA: TGTGCCAGCAGCTCCCAGAGGACTAGCGGAGTAGTCATGAACACCGGGGAGCTGTTTTTT. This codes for CASSSQRTSGVVMNTGELFF.